A single sample gave rise to the 18 T cell receptor beta chains below, sequenced in a study of blood T cells in healthy people across ages. A J-beta primer mix and a sample-barcoded 5' primer were used in a second PCR of roughly 7 to 12 cycles. Each CDR3 protein is one row after TCRdb ran MiXCR on the 5' RACE reads. Of about a million distinct CDR3 sequences in the sample, just over 50% were seen once. The sample was blood. Receptors were obtained from a woman in her fifties or sixties in good health.

Remarks on this clonotype: A much larger clone differs from this one at a single base, so this may be a read error. The chain couples TRBV12-3 or TRBV12-4 to TRBJ2-7, with 11 bases identical to TRBD2. V shed 7 bases, J shed 3 bases, and the junction held 5 bases outside the gene matches. This CDR3 is 14 amino acids long. DNA for the CDR3: TGTGCCAGCACCTCCGGGACTAGCGGCTACGAGCAGTACTTC. Its protein product is CASTSGTSGYEQYF.

This chain uses TRBV28 with TRBJ2-5; D gene ambiguous. CDR1 and CDR2 from the germline V gene are MDHEN and SYDVKM. The CDR3 is made up of 19 amino acids. Trimming stripped 4 bases from V and 2 bases from J, with 26 bases between. CDR3: CASSSLSVPEHQKQETQYF. The CDR3 nucleotides are TGTGCCAGCAGTTCGCTTTCTGTCCCCGAACACCAAAAACAAGAGACCCAGTACTTC.

The chain uses TRBV28 and TRBJ1-5; no reliable D call. The V end lost 1 base, the J end lost 5 bases, and 21 bases lay between the germline ends. CDR3 length equals 18 residues. Per the germline V gene, CDR1 is MDHEN and CDR2 is SYDVKM. The CDR3 region is CASSLSTGLGSNDQPQHF. The CDR3 bases are TGTGCCAGCAGTTTATCTACCGGGCTCGGATCAAATGATCAGCCCCAGCATTTT.

There are a few counts of this clonotype. V gene TRBV29-1 combines with J gene TRBJ2-1; 12 bases map to TRBD2. The J call may be in error: the DNA end matches TRBJ2-7 better. The CDR3 covers 13 residues. Germline CDR1 SQVTM, CDR2 ANQGSEA. The CDR3 DNA is TGCAGCGTCGCGACTAGCGGGAGCGACGAGCAGTACTTC. Its translation: CSVATSGSDEQYF.

CDR3 in amino acids: CASSQEREGSPLHF. The CDR3 DNA reads as TGCGCCAGCAGCCAAGAGAGGGAAGGCTCACCCCTCCACTTT. V gene TRBV4-1 combines with J gene TRBJ1-6; D is unclear. The germline V gene encodes CDR1 MGHRA and CDR2 YSYEKL. Trimming took off 0 bases at V and 10 bases at J, with 10 bases between the two ends. CDR3 length: 14 residues.

This clonotype turned up a few times. The chain combines TRBV15 with TRBJ2-7; perhaps TRBD1 as D (6 bases). The germline CDR1 and CDR2 sequences are LNHNV and YYDKDF (reference sequence). The CDR3 totals 17 residues. Trimming took off 0 bases at V and 2 bases at J, with 17 bases between the two ends. CDR3 nucleotide sequence: TGTGCCACCAGCAGAGATTCAGCCACGGGACAAACCTACGAGCAGTACTTC. Its protein product is CATSRDSATGQTYEQYF.

The rearrangement uses TRBV4-1 and TRBJ2-2; 9 bases agree with TRBD2. With V trimmed by 0 bases and J by 6 bases, 14 bases remained unmatched. The germline V gene encodes CDR1 MGHRA and CDR2 YSYEKL. This CDR3 spans 19 amino acids. CDR3 nucleotides: TGCGCCAGCAGCCAAGAAGGTAGCGGGAGTAGATATTACGCCGGGGAGCTGTTTTTT. It translates to CASSQEGSGSRYYAGELFF.

The chain has TRBV6-5 and TRBJ1-6, with 7 bases that match TRBD1. The CDR3 spans 15 residues. Trimming at V came to 6 bases and at J to 4 bases, leaving 6 bases not matched to a gene. The germline CDR1 and CDR2 sequences are MNHEY and SVGAGI. The CDR3 spells CASRSGTEYNSPLHF. The CDR3 DNA reads TGTGCCAGCAGGTCGGGGACAGAATATAATTCACCCCTCCACTTT.

The DNA of the CDR3 is TGTGCCAGCAGCGCAGTCGGGGCCCAGTACTTC. Translation: CASSAVGAQYF. V gene TRBV7-8 combines with J gene TRBJ2-7; either TRBD1 or TRBD2 may fit D (5 bases each). The CDR3 runs to 11 residues. CDR1 is SGHVS, CDR2 FQNEAQ, per germline. Trimming removed 5 bases at V and 10 bases at J, with 12 bases between.

This chain links TRBV19 with TRBJ1-5; possible D gene TRBD1, 5 bases. Per the germline V gene, CDR1 is LNHDA and CDR2 is SQIVND (reference sequence). The V end was cut by 2 bases, the J end by 5 bases, with 7 bases between. There are 13 residues in the CDR3. The CDR3 DNA follows: TGTGCCAGTAGTATACGGGGGGATCAGCCCCAGCATTTT. Amino acids: CASSIRGDQPQHF.

In its sample, this clonotype was seen a few times. The J gene is TRBJ2-7, the V gene TRBV6-2 or TRBV6-3, with TRBD2 matching 7 bases. Germline V lookup: CDR1 MNHEY, CDR2 SVGEGT. The V segment lost 6 bases and the J segment 1 base; nucleotides outside the gene matches: 9. The CDR3 sequence is 15 residues long. The CDR3 sequence: CASSPSGKGSYEQYF. The CDR3 DNA reads TGTGCCAGCAGCCCAAGCGGGAAAGGTTCCTACGAGCAGTACTTC.

This chain links TRBV28 with TRBJ2-6; unclear D gene. This CDR3 has 18 residues. Between the trimmed V and J ends, which lost 3 bases and 0 bases, there was a span of 15 bases. Germline CDR1 and CDR2: MDHEN and SYDVKM. CDR3 nucleotide sequence: TGTGCCAGCAGTTTGGGTACGGACGGAAGCTCTGGGGCCAACGTCCTGACTTTC. Translation: CASSLGTDGSSGANVLTF. The full variable domain, in which reference TRBV28 and TRBJ2-6 provide the parts outside the CDR3, is DVKVTQSSRYLVKRTGEKVFLECVQDMDHENMFWYRQDPGLGLRLIYFSYDVKMKEKGDIPEGYSVSREKKERFSLILESASTNQTSMYLCASSLGTDGSSGANVLTFGAGSRLTVL.

This chain links TRBV20-1 with TRBJ2-5; D remains ambiguous. The length of the CDR3 is 12 residues. Between the trimmed V and J ends, which lost 5 bases and 2 bases, there was a span of 9 bases. Germline-derived CDR1 and CDR2 are DFQATT and SNEGSKA (reference sequence). The CDR3 sequence is CSAVGSQETQYF. The CDR3, as DNA: TGCAGTGCTGTGGGGTCACAAGAGACCCAGTACTTC.

This clonotype was recorded a few times. The chain carries TRBV27 and TRBJ2-1; tentatively, D is TRBD1 (6 bases). CDR1 and CDR2 (germline): MNHEY, SMNVEV (reference sequence). Trimming removed 5 bases at V and 6 bases at J, with 20 bases between. The CDR3 has 16 amino acids. In DNA form, the CDR3 reads TGTGCCAGCAGTGCCTCACAGGGTGAGACCTTCAATGAGCAGTTCTTC. Amino acid sequence: CASSASQGETFNEQFF.

This chain links TRBV6-1 with TRBJ2-1; 9 bases are shared with TRBD2. This CDR3 has 19 residues. CDR1 is MNHNS and CDR2 is SASEGT in the germline V gene. Trimming removed 5 bases from V and 0 bases from J; junction bases left unmatched: 14. The CDR3 protein is CASSPTSGLATSSYNEQFF. CDR3 sequence (DNA): TGTGCCAGCAGTCCTACTAGCGGGCTAGCAACAAGCTCCTACAATGAGCAGTTCTTC.

The CDR3 loop is CASSLSLLAGLADTQYF. In DNA form, the CDR3 reads TGTGCCAGCAGTTTGTCGCTCCTAGCTGGTTTGGCAGATACGCAGTATTTT. The rearrangement joins TRBV12-3 or TRBV12-4 to TRBJ2-3, with D perhaps TRBD2 (5 bases). V was clipped by 3 bases and J by 4 bases, with 20 bases between them. This CDR3 is 17 amino acids long.

The rearrangement links TRBV7-9 to TRBJ1-5; unclear D gene. Trimming removed 3 bases from V and 4 bases from J, with 7 bases in between. The length of the CDR3 is 13 residues. The germline CDR1 and CDR2 sequences are SEHNR and FQNEAQ (reference sequence). The CDR3 region is CASSFLNNQPQHF. In nucleotides, the CDR3 is TGTGCCAGCAGCTTCCTGAATAATCAGCCCCAGCATTTT.

V and J are TRBV3-1 and TRBJ2-5, with TRBD1 identical over 7 bases. Germline CDR1 reads LGHDT; CDR2 reads YNNKEL (reference sequence). The CDR3 runs to 15 residues. The V segment lost 1 base and the J segment 4 bases; nucleotides outside the gene matches: 6. The CDR3 DNA follows: TGTGCCAGCAGCCAAGGTGACAGGGCGTCAGAGACCCAGTACTTC. Protein product: CASSQGDRASETQYF.